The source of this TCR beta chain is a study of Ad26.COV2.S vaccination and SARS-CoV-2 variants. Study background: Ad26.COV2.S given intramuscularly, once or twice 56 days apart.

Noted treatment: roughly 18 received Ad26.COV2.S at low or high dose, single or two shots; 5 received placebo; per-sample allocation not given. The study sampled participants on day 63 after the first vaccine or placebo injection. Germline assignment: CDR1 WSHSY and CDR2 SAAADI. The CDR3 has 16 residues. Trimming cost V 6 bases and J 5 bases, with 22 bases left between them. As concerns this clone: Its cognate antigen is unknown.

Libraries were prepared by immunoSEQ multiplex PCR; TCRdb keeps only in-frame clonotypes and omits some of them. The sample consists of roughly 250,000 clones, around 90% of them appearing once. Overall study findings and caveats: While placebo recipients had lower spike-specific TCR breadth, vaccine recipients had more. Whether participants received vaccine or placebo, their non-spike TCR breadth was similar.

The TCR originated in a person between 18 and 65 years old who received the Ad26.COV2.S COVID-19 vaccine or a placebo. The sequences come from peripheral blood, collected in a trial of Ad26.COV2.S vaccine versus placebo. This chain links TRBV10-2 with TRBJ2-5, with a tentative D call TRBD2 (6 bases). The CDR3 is CASSHTATSLVETQYF. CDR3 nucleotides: TGCGCCAGCAGCCACACCGCTACTAGCTTGGTCGAGACCCAGTACTTC.